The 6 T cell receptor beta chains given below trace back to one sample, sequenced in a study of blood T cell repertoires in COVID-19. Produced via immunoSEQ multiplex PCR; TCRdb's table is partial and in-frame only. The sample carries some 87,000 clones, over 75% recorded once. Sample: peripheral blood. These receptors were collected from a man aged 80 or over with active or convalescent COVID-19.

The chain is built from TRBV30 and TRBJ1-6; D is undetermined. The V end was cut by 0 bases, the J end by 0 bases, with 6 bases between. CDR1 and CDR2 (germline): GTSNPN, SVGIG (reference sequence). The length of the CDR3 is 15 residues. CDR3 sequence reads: CAWSVGGSYNSPLHF. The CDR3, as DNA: TGTGCCTGGAGTGTAGGCGGCTCCTATAATTCACCCCTCCACTTT.

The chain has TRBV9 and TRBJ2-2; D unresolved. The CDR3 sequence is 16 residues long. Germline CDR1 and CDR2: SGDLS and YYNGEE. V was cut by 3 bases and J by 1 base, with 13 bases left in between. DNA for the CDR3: TGTGCCAGCAGCGCCTCACCGGGTCTGAACACCGGGGAGCTGTTTTTT. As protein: CASSASPGLNTGELFF.

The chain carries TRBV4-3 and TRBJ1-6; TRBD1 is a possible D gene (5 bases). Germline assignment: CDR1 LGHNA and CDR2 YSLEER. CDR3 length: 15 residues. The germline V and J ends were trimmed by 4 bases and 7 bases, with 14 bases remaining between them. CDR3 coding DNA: TGCGCCAGCAGCCTCAGCGGGACTGCGAATTCACCCCTCCACTTT. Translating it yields CASSLSGTANSPLHF.

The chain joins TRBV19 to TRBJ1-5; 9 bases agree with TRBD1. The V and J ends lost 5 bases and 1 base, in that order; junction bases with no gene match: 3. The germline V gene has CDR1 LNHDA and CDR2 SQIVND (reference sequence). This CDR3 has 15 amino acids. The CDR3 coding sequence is TGTGCCAGTAGTGAACAGGGGGCGAGCAATCAGCCCCAGCATTTT. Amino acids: CASSEQGASNQPQHF. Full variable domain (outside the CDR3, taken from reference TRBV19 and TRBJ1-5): DGGITQSPKYLFRKEGQNVTLSCEQNLNHDAMYWYRQDPGQGLRLIYYSQIVNDFQKGDIAEGYSVSREKKESFPLTVTSAQKNPTAFYLCASSEQGASNQPQHFGDGTRLSIL.

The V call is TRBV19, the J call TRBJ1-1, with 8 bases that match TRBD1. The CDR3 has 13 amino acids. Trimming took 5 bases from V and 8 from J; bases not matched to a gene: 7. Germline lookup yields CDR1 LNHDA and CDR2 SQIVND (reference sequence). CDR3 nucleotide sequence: TGTGCCAGTAGTCGGGGGACAGGATCGGAAGCTTTCTTT. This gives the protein CASSRGTGSEAFF.

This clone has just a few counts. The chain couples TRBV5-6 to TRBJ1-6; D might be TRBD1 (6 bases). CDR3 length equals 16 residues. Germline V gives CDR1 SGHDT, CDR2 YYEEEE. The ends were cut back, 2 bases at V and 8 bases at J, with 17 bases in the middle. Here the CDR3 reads CASSFKLLGADSPLHF. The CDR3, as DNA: TGTGCCAGCAGCTTTAAGTTACTGGGGGCTGATTCACCCCTCCACTTT.